The 21 T cell receptor beta chains in this list originate from one sample, sequenced in a study of blood T cells in healthy people across ages. Through a sample-barcoded 5' primer and a J-beta primer mix, a second PCR was run for 7 to 11 cycles. Via MiXCR, TCRdb re-called the 5' RACE reads, giving one row per CDR3 protein. The sample includes over a million distinct CDR3 sequences, 59% of them seen just once. Sequencing input: blood. The receptors stem from a man between 18 and 29 years old in good health.

This clonotype came up a few times. This chain links TRBV2 with TRBJ2-1; tentatively, D is TRBD2 (6 bases). V was shortened by 2 bases and J by 4 bases, with 18 bases between the two germline ends. This CDR3 has 17 amino acids. From germline, CDR1 is SNHLY and CDR2 FYNNEI. The CDR3 loop reads CASSEIWGVQEYNEQFF. The CDR3 coding sequence is TGTGCCAGCAGTGAAATTTGGGGGGTACAGGAGTACAATGAGCAGTTCTTC. The variable domain in full, with the rest retrieved from reference TRBV2 and TRBJ2-1, is EPEVTQTPSHQVTQMGQEVILRCVPISNHLYFYWYRQILGQKVEFLVSFYNNEISEKSEIFDDQFSVERPDGSNFTLKIRSTKLEDSAMYFCASSEIWGVQEYNEQFFGPGTRLTVL.

The J gene is TRBJ1-2, the V gene TRBV29-1; D gene ambiguous. Trimming stripped 7 bases from V and 3 bases from J, with 18 bases between. CDR3 length: 14 amino acids. Germline V CDR1 and CDR2: SQVTM, ANQGSEA. CDR3 region: CSASPARADYGYTF. The CDR3 DNA follows: TGCAGCGCCTCCCCCGCTCGGGCCGACTATGGCTACACCTTC. Using reference TRBV29-1 and TRBJ1-2 for the parts outside the CDR3, the full variable domain is SAVISQKPSRDICQRGTSLTIQCQVDSQVTMMFWYRQQPGQSLTLIATANQGSEATYESGFVIDKFPISRPNLTFSTLTVSNMSPEDSSIYLCSASPARADYGYTFGSGTRLTVV.

The rearrangement uses TRBV25-1 and TRBJ2-7, with 9 nucleotides matching TRBD1. The CDR3 runs 14 residues. J lost 5 bases, V lost 4 bases, and 6 bases had no gene match. Germline CDR1 is MGHDK and CDR2 is SYGVNS. The CDR3 DNA follows: TGTGCCAGCAGTGGCCGGGACAGGGCCGACGAGCAGTACTTC. Its protein product is CASSGRDRADEQYF.

This clonotype came up a few times. The chain recombines TRBV3-1 with TRBJ2-1, with 9 bases that match TRBD2. This CDR3 has 15 amino acids. With 8 bases clipped from V and 7 bases from J, the junction kept 12 bases outside the gene matches. Germline V lookup: CDR1 LGHDT, CDR2 YNNKEL (reference sequence). The CDR3 DNA sequence: TGTGCCAGCCGCGACGGTAGCGGGAGTACAAATGAGCAGTTCTTC. It translates to CASRDGSGSTNEQFF.

As for this clonotype: A much bigger clone sits one base away, suggesting this may be a read error. The chain combines TRBV20-1 with TRBJ2-7; D assignment may be TRBD1 or TRBD2 (5 bases each). The J call is doubtful: the DNA matches TRBJ2-4 better. The germline CDR1 and CDR2 sequences are DFQATT and SNEGSKA (reference sequence). This CDR3 contains 14 residues. The CDR3 nucleotides read TGCAGTGCTAGTAAATTATCGGGGCGAGCCATTCAGTACTTC. This encodes CSASKLSGRAIQYF.

The genes are TRBV10-1 and TRBJ2-4; D is perhaps TRBD1 or TRBD2 (5 bases each). With the DNA end fitting TRBJ2-5 better, the J assignment may be wrong. CDR1 and CDR2 from the germline V gene are WNHNN and SYGVQD (reference sequence). The length of the CDR3 is 15 residues. CDR3 residues: CASSDAVGVQETQYF. In DNA form, the CDR3 reads TGCGCCAGCAGTGATGCGGTGGGGGTCCAAGAGACCCAGTACTTC.

This clonotype was counted between two and nine times. CDR3 loop: CASSQEAHYNEQFF. The CDR3 DNA sequence: TGCGCCAGCAGCCAAGAGGCTCACTACAATGAGCAGTTCTTC. V and J are TRBV4-1 and TRBJ2-1; D is unclear. Germline V gene data show CDR1 as MGHRA and CDR2 as YSYEKL. V was shortened by 0 bases and J by 3 bases, with 6 bases between the two germline ends. This CDR3 region has 14 residues.

The rearrangement uses TRBV27 and TRBJ1-2; TRBD1 matches at 8 bases. CDR3 length equals 14 residues. The V segment lost 8 bases and the J segment 7 bases; nucleotides outside the gene matches: 12. Germline V CDR1 and CDR2: MNHEY, SMNVEV (reference sequence). CDR3 amino acids: CASAPGGGIRGYTF. The CDR3 nucleotides are TGTGCCAGCGCACCAGGGGGCGGTATCCGTGGCTACACCTTC.

This sequence joins TRBV6-5 and TRBJ1-2; TRBD1 aligns across 9 bases. Germline CDR1 MNHEY, CDR2 SVGAGI. The CDR3 has 15 amino acids. The ends lost 5 bases at V and 4 bases at J; junction bases unmatched: 8. This CDR3 reads CASSPTGGLSYGYTF. CDR3 DNA sequence: TGTGCCAGCAGTCCCACAGGGGGCTTGAGCTATGGCTACACCTTC.

In the case of this clonotype: Relative to the germline gene, one junction end is altered; a read error may explain this. Here the CDR3 DNA reads TGTGTCAGCAGCGCTATCGTGACAGGGAGCGAGCAGTACTTC. This codes for CVSSAIVTGSEQYF. V is TRBV7-9 and J is TRBJ2-7, with 7 bases matching TRBD1. The CDR3 covers 14 residues. Germline CDR1 reads SEHNR; CDR2 reads FQNEAQ (reference sequence).

The chain carries TRBV5-5 and TRBJ2-7; D gene ambiguous. The V gene's germline CDR1 is SGHKS and CDR2 YYEKEE (reference sequence). V gave up 4 bases and J gave up 5 bases, with 16 bases separating them. The length of the CDR3 is 14 residues. CDR3 amino acids: CASSPVLGRHEQYF. The DNA of the CDR3 is TGTGCCAGCAGCCCGGTACTGGGTCGCCACGAGCAGTACTTC.

The chain joins TRBV4-3 to TRBJ2-1; D gene unclear. V was trimmed by 1 base and J by 7 bases, leaving 11 bases between them. Germline values: CDR1 LGHNA, CDR2 YSLEER. The CDR3 length is 14 residues. The CDR3 bases are TGCGCCAGCAGCCAAGGGCAAAAACGAAATGAGCAGTTCTTC. Its translation is CASSQGQKRNEQFF.

This sequence joins TRBV12-3 or TRBV12-4 and TRBJ1-5; D call uncertain. This CDR3 contains 12 residues. Between the trimmed V and J ends, which lost 6 bases and 8 bases, there was a span of 11 bases. The CDR3 reads CASSPIQKPQHF. The DNA for the CDR3 is TGTGCCAGCAGCCCGATACAGAAGCCCCAGCATTTT.

This clonotype was picked up a small number of times. CDR3 amino acids: CASSQGPISGEQFF. As DNA, the CDR3 is TGTGCCAGCAGCCAAGGGCCAATAAGCGGTGAGCAGTTCTTC. V gene TRBV3-1 combines with J gene TRBJ2-1; weak D call: TRBD2 (5 bases). Germline CDR1 reads LGHDT; CDR2 reads YNNKEL (reference sequence). V was shortened by 1 base and J by 9 bases, with 13 bases between the two germline ends. The CDR3 sequence is 14 residues long.

The gene calls are TRBV20-1 and TRBJ2-7; D is undetermined. CDR3 length equals 15 residues. Trimming cost V 0 bases and J 2 bases, with 14 bases left between them. CDR1 and CDR2 from the germline V gene are DFQATT and SNEGSKA (reference sequence). This CDR3 reads CSARDRAPGAYEQYF. The CDR3 nucleotides read TGCAGTGCTAGAGATAGGGCCCCTGGAGCCTACGAGCAGTACTTC.

The chain combines TRBV9 with TRBJ2-2; 8 bases align to TRBD2. Germline-derived CDR1 and CDR2 are SGDLS and YYNGEE. CDR3 length: 16 amino acids. Unmatched junction bases numbered 6, after V lost 0 bases and J lost 5 bases. The CDR3 here is CASSVAGGRGTGELFF. CDR3 sequence (DNA): TGTGCCAGCAGCGTAGCGGGAGGGCGAGGGACCGGGGAGCTGTTTTTT.

The chain's CDR3 is CASIVQTSGEDTQYF. The CDR3 nucleotides read TGTGCCAGCATTGTGCAGACTAGCGGGGAAGATACGCAGTATTTT. V gene TRBV2 combines with J gene TRBJ2-3; 11 bases map to TRBD2. In germline, CDR1 is SNHLY, CDR2 FYNNEI. The CDR3 runs 15 residues. The V and J ends lost 7 bases and 5 bases, in that order; junction bases with no gene match: 8.

This clonotype was counted between two and nine times. This sequence joins TRBV7-9 and TRBJ1-5, with D possibly matching TRBD1 (6 bases). This CDR3 comprises 12 residues. The V end lost 8 bases, the J end lost 4 bases, and 9 bases lay between the germline ends. Per germline, CDR1 SEHNR and CDR2 FQNEAQ (reference sequence). CDR3 region: CASGGANQPQHF. The CDR3 DNA is TGTGCCAGCGGGGGGGCAAATCAGCCCCAGCATTTT. Based on the CDR3 plus reference TRBV7-9 and TRBJ1-5, the full variable domain is DTGVSQNPRHKITKRGQNVTFRCDPISEHNRLYWYRQTLGQGPEFLTYFQNEAQLEKSRLLSDRFSAERPKGSFSTLEIQRTEQGDSAMYLCASGGANQPQHFGDGTRLSIL.

The chain is built from TRBV20-1 and TRBJ2-1; D might be TRBD2 (5 bases). Germline CDR1 and CDR2: DFQATT and SNEGSKA (reference sequence). CDR3 length equals 12 residues. V gave up 4 bases and J gave up 4 bases, with 8 bases separating them. The CDR3 here is CSAMDSYNEQFF. For the CDR3, the DNA is TGCAGTGCTATGGACTCGTACAATGAGCAGTTCTTC.

This chain's CDR3 is CASRKTGLAGSRATNEQFF. In DNA, the CDR3 is TGCGCCAGCAGAAAGACGGGACTAGCGGGCTCGAGGGCTACCAATGAGCAGTTCTTC. The chain recombines TRBV5-1 with TRBJ2-1; TRBD2 aligns across 12 bases. The trim removed 5 bases at V and 6 bases at J, leaving 18 bases unmatched. The CDR3 is 19 amino acids. The germline CDR1 and CDR2 sequences are SGHRS and YFSETQ.

This clonotype turned up a few times. V gene TRBV10-3 combines with J gene TRBJ2-5; D not certain. V was shortened by 0 bases and J by 5 bases, with 10 bases between the two germline ends. Germline CDR1 ENHRY, CDR2 SYGVKD. The CDR3 loop spans 14 amino acids. The CDR3 sequence: CAISESKTQETQYF. As DNA, the CDR3 is TGTGCCATCAGTGAGTCGAAAACCCAGGAGACCCAGTACTTC.